The entry below gives a single TCR beta chain sequence along with its context. The antigen remains undetermined. The method was immunoSEQ multiplex PCR; TCRdb's version includes in-frame clones alone and lacks a portion of them. The profile shows 9,500 to 15,000 clones, 64% of them singletons. This entry is derived from a study of neoadjuvant anti-PD-1 for oral cavity cancer. Study-level background: Patients without progression got a fourth dose around day 43. General study points: With a few patients per group, TCR findings need larger cohorts.

This CDR3 has 16 residues. Germline CDR1 reads SGHTA; CDR2 reads FQGNSA. V gave up 1 base and J gave up 5 bases, with 15 bases separating them. This receptor was taken from a person aged 35 to 85 with oral cavity squamous cell carcinoma. The donor label of this sample is uncertain. The chain employs TRBV7-2 and TRBJ2-1; a weak D match, TRBD1 (5 bases). Material: tumor tissue, obtained before nivolumab (anti-PD-1) treatment. The CDR3 DNA reads as TGTGCCAGCAGCTTAGATTATCAGGGTTTCGACAATGAGCAGTTCTTC. Translated: CASSLDYQGFDNEQFF.